This TCR beta chain was sequenced for a study of cytomegalovirus exposure and HLA in healthy donors. Clones were read by immunoSEQ multiplex PCR, and TCRdb kept only the in-frame ones, dropping some. The repertoire has fewer than 150,000 clones, almost 90% of them found once; the top ten carry 7% to 9%. Sequencing used PBMCs. This sequence originates from a woman aged 18-29 years in good health and CMV-seropositive.

CDR3 DNA sequence: TGTGCCAGCAGTTTTTTGGGGACATCGAACACTGAAGCTTTCTTT. Its translation is CASSFLGTSNTEAFF. This rearrangement joins TRBV28 to TRBJ1-1; maybe TRBD1 (6 bases). The V gene's germline CDR1 is MDHEN and CDR2 SYDVKM. The length of the CDR3 is 15 residues. Deletions cut 3 bases from V and 1 base from J, with 12 bases between.